This note documents a single T cell receptor beta chain sequence. What it binds is unknown. The CDR3 length is 18 residues. Looked up from germline, CDR1 is MNHEY and CDR2 is SMNVEV (reference sequence). V lost 2 bases, J lost 8 bases, and 11 bases stayed unmatched. This entry comes from a study of vaccination and CD4 T cells after COVID-19. At the Johns Hopkins FTIC core, DNA taken from cultured CD4+ T cells was sequenced by way of the Oncomine TCR Beta short-read assay. TCRdb ran MiXCR on the PCR reads and lists one entry per CDR3 protein. The sample has 9,500 to 15,000 distinct CDR3 sequences, roughly 50% seen once; the top ten hold more than 12%. Documented treatment: 10-day PBMC culture with coronavirus spike peptide pools or control peptides (ViraFEST assay).

The chain joins TRBV27 to TRBJ1-6; 11 positions match TRBD1. The source material was CD4+ T cells from blood, cultured in vitro. The receptor comes from a human donor who had recovered from COVID-19. The CDR3 nucleotides read TGTGCCAGCAGTTTAAAGTTTTGGGACAGGGGGAATTATTCACCCCTCCACTTT. Protein product: CASSLKFWDRGNYSPLHF.